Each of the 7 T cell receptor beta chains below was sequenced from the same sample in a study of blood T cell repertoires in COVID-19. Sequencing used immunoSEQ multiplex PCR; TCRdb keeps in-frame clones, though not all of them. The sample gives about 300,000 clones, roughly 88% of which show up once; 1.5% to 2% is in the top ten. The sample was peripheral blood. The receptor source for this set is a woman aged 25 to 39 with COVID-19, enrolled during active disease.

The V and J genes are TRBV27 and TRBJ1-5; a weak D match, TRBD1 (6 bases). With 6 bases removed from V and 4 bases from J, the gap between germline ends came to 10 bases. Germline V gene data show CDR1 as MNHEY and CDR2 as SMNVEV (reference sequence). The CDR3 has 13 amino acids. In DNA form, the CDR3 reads TGTGCCAGCAGCGGGACACCAAATCAGCCCCAGCATTTT. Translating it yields CASSGTPNQPQHF.

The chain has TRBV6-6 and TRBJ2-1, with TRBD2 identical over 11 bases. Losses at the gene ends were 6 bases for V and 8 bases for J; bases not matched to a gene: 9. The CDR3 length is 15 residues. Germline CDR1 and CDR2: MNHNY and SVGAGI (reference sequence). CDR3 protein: CASSRLAGSSHEQFF. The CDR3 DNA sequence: TGTGCCAGCAGCCGACTAGCGGGGTCATCTCATGAGCAGTTCTTC.

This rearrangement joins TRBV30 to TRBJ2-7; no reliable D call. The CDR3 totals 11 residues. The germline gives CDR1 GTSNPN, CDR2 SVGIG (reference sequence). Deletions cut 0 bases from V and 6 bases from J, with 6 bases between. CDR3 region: CAWSVRSEQYF. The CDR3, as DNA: TGTGCCTGGAGTGTTCGGTCCGAGCAGTACTTC.

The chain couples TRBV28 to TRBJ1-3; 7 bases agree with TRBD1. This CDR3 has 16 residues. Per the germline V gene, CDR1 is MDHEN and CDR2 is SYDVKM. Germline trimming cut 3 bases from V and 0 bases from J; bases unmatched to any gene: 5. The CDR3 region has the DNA TGTGCCAGCAGTTTGGGGGACAGCCACTCTGGAAACACCATATATTTT. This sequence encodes CASSLGDSHSGNTIYF.

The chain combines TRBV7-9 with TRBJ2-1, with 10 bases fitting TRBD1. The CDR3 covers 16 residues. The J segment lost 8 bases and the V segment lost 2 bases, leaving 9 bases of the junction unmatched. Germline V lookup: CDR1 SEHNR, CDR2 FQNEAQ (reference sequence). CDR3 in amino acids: CASSLWVTGTGDEQFF. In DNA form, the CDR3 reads TGTGCCAGCAGCTTATGGGTCACCGGGACAGGGGATGAGCAGTTCTTC.

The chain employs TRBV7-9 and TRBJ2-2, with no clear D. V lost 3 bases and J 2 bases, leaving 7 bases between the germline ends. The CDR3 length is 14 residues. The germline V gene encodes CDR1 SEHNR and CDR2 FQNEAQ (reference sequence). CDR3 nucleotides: TGTGCCAGCAGCTTGGGCGCAAACACCGGGGAGCTGTTTTTT. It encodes CASSLGANTGELFF. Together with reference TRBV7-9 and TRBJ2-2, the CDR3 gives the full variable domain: DTGVSQNPRHKITKRGQNVTFRCDPISEHNRLYWYRQTLGQGPEFLTYFQNEAQLEKSRLLSDRFSAERPKGSFSTLEIQRTEQGDSAMYLCASSLGANTGELFFGEGSRLTVL.

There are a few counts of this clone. The CDR3 DNA sequence: TGTGCCAGCAACACGGGACAGGTGCTGGGCTACACCTTC. This translates into CASNTGQVLGYTF. V usage is TRBV19 and J usage is TRBJ1-2; 8 bases agree with TRBD1. This CDR3 is 13 amino acids long. CDR1 is LNHDA, CDR2 SQIVND, per germline (reference sequence). Trimming took 9 bases from V and 8 from J; bases not matched to a gene: 11.